Following are 7 T cell receptor beta chains from one sample sequenced in a study of T cells in narcolepsy. The table came from immunoSEQ multiplex PCR; TCRdb's copy has only in-frame clones and leaves some out. Of 30,000 to 45,000 clones listed, about 85% are singletons. Sequenced: CD45RA- memory CD4+ T cells from PBMCs. These receptors originate from a human donor with narcolepsy.

This chain joins TRBV2 and TRBJ2-1; D call uncertain. This CDR3 is 11 amino acids long. V was cut by 4 bases and J by 5 bases, with 3 bases left in between. From germline, CDR1 is SNHLY and CDR2 FYNNEI. CDR3 sequence: CASSGDNEQFF. The DNA of the CDR3 is TGTGCCAGCAGTGGGGACAATGAGCAGTTCTTC.

The genes are TRBV29-1 and TRBJ2-3, with D possibly being TRBD1 (5 bases). Germline CDR1 and CDR2: SQVTM and ANQGSEA. Deletions cut 4 bases from V and 1 base from J, with 9 bases between. CDR3 length equals 13 residues. Written as DNA, the CDR3 is TGCAGCGTTGCGGGCAGGGGCACAGATACGCAGTATTTT. Its protein is CSVAGRGTDTQYF.

The chain couples TRBV14 to TRBJ2-5, with 10 bases fitting TRBD2. The CDR3 consists of 16 residues. Germline values: CDR1 SGHDN, CDR2 FVKESK. With 4 bases clipped from V and 5 bases from J, the junction kept 10 bases outside the gene matches. The CDR3 here is CASSRSGGARWETQYF. In nucleotides, the CDR3 is TGTGCCAGCAGCCGGAGCGGGGGGGCCCGTTGGGAGACCCAGTACTTC.

This clone was found once. The chain employs TRBV30 and TRBJ2-3; no reliable D call. From germline, CDR1 is GTSNPN and CDR2 SVGIG (reference sequence). The CDR3 contains 12 residues. Between the trimmed V and J ends, which lost 3 bases and 3 bases, there was a span of 7 bases. CDR3 in DNA: TGTGCCTGGAGCGGCGGAACAGATACGCAGTATTTT. Translated: CAWSGGTDTQYF. The full variable domain, with the rest looked up from reference TRBV30 and TRBJ2-3, is SQTIHQWPATLVQPVGSPLSLECTVEGTSNPNLYWYRQAAGRGLQLLFYSVGIGQISSEVPQNLSASRPQDRQFILSSKKLLLSDSGFYLCAWSGGTDTQYFGPGTRLTVL.

The chain employs TRBV19 and TRBJ1-1, with D possibly matching TRBD1 (5 bases). The CDR3 has 12 residues. Trimming shortened V by 8 bases and J by 3 bases, and 10 bases separated the two germline ends. Per the germline V gene, CDR1 is LNHDA and CDR2 is SQIVND (reference sequence). The CDR3 coding sequence is TGTGCCAGTCTGTCAGGGCACACTGAAGCTTTCTTT. Translated, it gives CASLSGHTEAFF.

The chain uses TRBV15 and TRBJ1-3; D perhaps matches TRBD1 (5 bases). Trimming cost V 1 base and J 0 bases, with 10 bases left between them. In germline, CDR1 is LNHNV, CDR2 YYDKDF (reference sequence). The CDR3 runs to 16 residues. The CDR3 loop is CATSRGGTLSGNTIYF. CDR3 nucleotides: TGTGCCACCAGCAGAGGGGGGACCCTCTCTGGAAACACCATATATTTT.

This chain uses TRBV4-1 with TRBJ1-1, with D hard to call. Germline CDR1 MGHRA, CDR2 YSYEKL. The CDR3 runs to 14 residues. Deletions cut 1 base from V and 3 bases from J, with 9 bases between. The DNA for the CDR3 is TGCGCCAGCAGCCAAGGGGGAGGAGACACTGAAGCTTTCTTT. Its protein product is CASSQGGGDTEAFF.